This entry describes one TCR beta chain. Its antigen is not identified. Amplification yielded TCR beta CDR3 regions, with RNA transcripts as the source. Primed by the HTBI set, a first-round RT-PCR was run on the TCR CDR3. TCRdb fed the multiplex PCR reads into MiXCR, producing one record per CDR3 protein. Of 750,000 to 950,000 distinct CDR3 sequences listed, 38% are singletons. Any patient presenting with uncontrolled infection, other autoimmune disease, pregnancy or lactation was left out. PBMCs were obtained from 9.5 to 10 ml fresh peripheral blood. This sample is drawn from a study of T cells in Graves' hyperthyroidism and ophthalmopathy. General study findings and limits: Peripheral blood also featured most of the thyroid clonotypes expanded above 0.001. Prediction of ophthalmopathy progression came a median around 6 months pre-onset.

The V gene's germline CDR1 is MNHEY and CDR2 SVGAGI. V lost 4 bases, J lost 7 bases, and 5 bases stayed unmatched. The CDR3 length is 13 residues. Sequenced input: blood. This receptor was taken from a man between 18 and 29 years old with Graves' hyperthyroidism. The chain couples TRBV6-5 to TRBJ2-7, with TRBD2 identical over 9 bases. CDR3 sequence reads: CASSWDSGREQYF. In DNA form, the CDR3 reads TGTGCCAGCAGTTGGGACAGCGGGAGGGAGCAGTACTTC.